These 10 T cell receptor beta chains share one sample of origin, sequenced in a study of shared clonotypes between healthy human individuals. Assay used: immunoSEQ multiplex PCR; TCRdb lists only in-frame clones, some missing. The table lists around 500,000 clones, 75% to 85% of them singletons. The sequenced sample was PBMCs. Receptor source: a woman aged 35 to 49 in good health. Some clones in this sample may be carry-over from other donors' samples.

The rearrangement links TRBV5-4 to TRBJ1-2; tentatively, D is TRBD1 (5 bases). The V gene's germline CDR1 is SGHNT and CDR2 YYREEE (reference sequence). Trimming removed 4 bases at V and 6 bases at J, with 19 bases between. The CDR3 is 15 residues long. CDR3 in DNA: TGTGCCAGCAGCCTGGCGGGGCCCTCTGGGGATGGCTACACCTTC. Translation: CASSLAGPSGDGYTF.

This clone was detected only a few times. The genes are TRBV7-6 and TRBJ2-7, with a possible D match to TRBD1 (6 bases). V lost 5 bases, J lost 4 bases, and 18 bases lay in between. CDR1 and CDR2 from the germline V gene are SGHVS and FNYEAQ. The length of the CDR3 is 15 residues. The CDR3 loop reads CASSPGTGSSYEQYF. The CDR3 DNA reads as TGTGCCAGCAGCCCCGGTACAGGGTCAAGTTACGAGCAGTACTTC.

V and J are TRBV6-5 and TRBJ1-1, with unresolved D. V was pared by 0 bases and J by 4 bases, with 9 bases between. The CDR3 has 14 amino acids. In germline, CDR1 is MNHEY, CDR2 SVGAGI. In DNA, the CDR3 is TGTGCCAGCAGTTACTCGACACCATCCACTGAAGCTTTCTTT. Its protein is CASSYSTPSTEAFF.

A word on this clone: A much larger clone lies one base from this, so it may be a read error. This specimen includes other DNA sequences encoding the same CDR3. V is TRBV5-1 and J is TRBJ1-5; 12 bases fit TRBD1. Germline CDR1 is SGHRS and CDR2 is YFSETQ. CDR3 length equals 15 residues. The CDR3 reads CASSQGQGAGEPQHF. The CDR3, as DNA: TGCGCCAGCAGCCAGGGACAGGGGGCCGGGGAGCCCCAGCACTTT. Based on the CDR3 plus reference TRBV5-1 and TRBJ1-5, the full variable domain is KAGVTQTPRYLIKTRGQQVTLSCSPISGHRSVSWYQQTPGQGLQFLFEYFSETQRNKGNFPGRFSGRQFSNSRSEMNVSTLELGDSALYLCASSQGQGAGEPQHFGDGTRLSIL.

Remarks on this clone: In the same sample, other DNA sequences code for this CDR3. The chain employs TRBV18 and TRBJ2-7; 7 bases are shared with TRBD1. V lost 6 bases and J lost 4; bases outside the gene matches: 3. CDR1 and CDR2 from the germline V gene are KGHSH and LQKENI. The CDR3 length is 12 residues. For the CDR3, the DNA is TGTGCCAGCTCGCCGACAGGGTACGAGCAGTACTTC. Its protein is CASSPTGYEQYF.

The chain combines TRBV10-3 with TRBJ2-5; 10 bases map to TRBD1. The V gene's germline CDR1 is ENHRY and CDR2 SYGVKD. J was trimmed by 5 bases and V by 11 bases; bases with no gene match: 11. The CDR3 is 14 amino acids. This CDR3 is CASGGQGPLETQYF. In nucleotides, the CDR3 is TGTGCCTCAGGGGGACAGGGGCCTCTGGAGACCCAGTACTTC.

The chain uses TRBV21-1 and TRBJ2-3; TRBD2 is the table's D call and was not checked against the DNA. TRBV21-1 constitutes a pseudogene. The length of the CDR3 is 20 residues. The CDR3 coding sequence is TGTGCCAGCAGCAAAGCGCTTGTTCAAGGGGCGGGACCCGGCACAGATACGCAGTATTTT. It codes for CASSKALVQGAGPGTDTQYF.

J is TRBJ2-7 and V is TRBV5-1; D possibly corresponds to TRBD1 (6 bases). The V end lost 0 bases, the J end lost 0 bases, and 13 bases lay between the germline ends. The germline gives CDR1 SGHRS, CDR2 YFSETQ. CDR3 length equals 16 residues. Written as DNA, the CDR3 is TGCGCCAGCAGCTTGGCTGTTGGGACATCCTCCTACGAGCAGTACTTC. Translated, it gives CASSLAVGTSSYEQYF.

The chain employs TRBV10-2 and TRBJ2-5, with 10 bases identical to TRBD2. The length of the CDR3 is 15 residues. V shed 6 bases, J shed 1 base, and the junction held 5 bases outside the gene matches. CDR1 and CDR2 from the germline V gene are WSHSY and SAAADI. Written as DNA, the CDR3 is TGCGCCAGCAGCAGATGGACTAGCGGCCAAGAGACCCAGTACTTC. This encodes CASSRWTSGQETQYF.

The chain uses TRBV6-4 and TRBJ2-1; 7 positions match TRBD2. The germline V gene encodes CDR1 MRHNA and CDR2 SNTAGT. The CDR3 covers 14 residues. The junction had 7 bases not matched to a gene; V was cut back by 3 bases and J by 8 bases. The CDR3 reads CASSEELASDEQFF. The CDR3 bases are TGTGCCAGCAGTGAGGAACTAGCGAGTGATGAGCAGTTCTTC.